This is a list of T cell receptor beta chains from one sample in a study of blood T cell repertoires in COVID-19. Generated by immunoSEQ multiplex PCR, the TCRdb table keeps only in-frame clones and is missing some. The sample holds under 150,000 clones, around 80% seen once. Input material: peripheral blood. These receptors were obtained from a man between 65 and 80 years old with acute or convalescent COVID-19. Both conserved end residues are part of each CDR3. A D gene is named only where the DNA matches it firmly. The size field is filled for only some rows; it gives once, few, many or a size class.

D gene,J gene,V gene,clone size,CDR3 DNA,CDR3 protein
NA,TRBJ1-6,TRBV19,few,TGTGCCAGTAGTATGCAGGGCACCTTCGATTCACCCCTCCACTTT,CASSMQGTFDSPLHF
NA,TRBJ1-6,TRBV28,NA,TGTGCCAGCAGTTTTGTGACAGGCGGTTCACCCCTCCACTTT,CASSFVTGGSPLHF
TRBD1,TRBJ1-5,TRBV11-2,NA,TGTGCCAGCAGCTTATCCTTAGGGGGCAGCCAGCCCCAGCATTTT,CASSLSLGGSQPQHF
NA,TRBJ1-2,TRBV27,few,TGTGCCAGCAGGCCGGTTTCGTCGCCTGGCTACACCTTC,CASRPVSSPGYTF
TRBD1,TRBJ2-7,TRBV14,NA,TGTGCCAGCAGCCCACAGGGGGCCGAGCAGTACTTC,CASSPQGAEQYF
TRBD1,TRBJ2-4,TRBV19,NA,TGTGCCAGTAGGGAGACAGGGACCAAAAACATTCAGTACTTC,CASRETGTKNIQYF
NA,TRBJ2-1,TRBV18,NA,TGTGCCAGCTCATTTCGCGGCCTGGACAATGAGCAGTTCTTC,CASSFRGLDNEQFF
NA,TRBJ2-7,TRBV7-9,NA,TGTGCCAGCAGCGTAACCTGGACGGGGGATAACGAGCAGTACTTC,CASSVTWTGDNEQYF
NA,TRBJ1-2,TRBV5-5,NA,TGTGCCAGCAGCCCCCAGGGTCACTATAGAGGCTACACCTTC,CASSPQGHYRGYTF
TRBD1,TRBJ2-7,TRBV5-4,once,TGTGCCAGCAGCTTCCTCCGGGGTACCGGGACAGCCTACGAGCAGTACTTC,CASSFLRGTGTAYEQYF
NA,TRBJ1-6,TRBV4-1,once,TGCGCCAGCAGCCAAGTTCCTTCTCGGAGCGGTTATAATTCACCCCTCCACTTT,CASSQVPSRSGYNSPLHF
NA,TRBJ1-1,TRBV10-3,NA,TGTGCCATCAAGAAAGGACAGAGTACAGACACTGAAGCTTTCTTT,CAIKKGQSTDTEAFF
NA,TRBJ2-1,TRBV5-1,NA,TGCGCCAGCAGCCGCGTCTGGGGCGATGAGCAGTTCTTC,CASSRVWGDEQFF
NA,TRBJ2-7,TRBV5-1,NA,TGCGCCAGCAGCTTGGACAACTACGAGCAGTACTTC,CASSLDNYEQYF
NA,TRBJ1-1,TRBV10-3,once,TGTGCCATCAGTGAGTCGATGGGGGAGGACACTGAAGCTTTCTTT,CAISESMGEDTEAFF
NA,TRBJ1-1,TRBV25-1,NA,TGTGCCAGCAGTGAATTAAGTTCGCGGGGTGGCACTGAAGCTTTCTTT,CASSELSSRGGTEAFF
TRBD2,TRBJ2-3,TRBV9,NA,TGTGCCAGCAGCCGGGGACTAGCGGGGGGGCGCGCAGATACGCAGTATTTT,CASSRGLAGGRADTQYF
NA,TRBJ1-1,TRBV5-6,few,TGTGCCAGCAGCTTTCCGGGGGGATCCACTGAAGCTTTCTTT,CASSFPGGSTEAFF
TRBD1,TRBJ2-2,TRBV19,few,TGTGCCAGTAAGTTAGGGGGCGCAAACACCGGGGAGCTGTTTTTT,CASKLGGANTGELFF
NA,TRBJ1-5,TRBV7-8,NA,TGTGCCAGCAGCTTAGGCAGACTTAGCAATCAGCCCCAGCATTTT,CASSLGRLSNQPQHF
NA,TRBJ2-7,TRBV3-1/TRBV3-2,few,TGTGCCAGCAGCCCTTCGGGGGATTATAGGGGCTTCGAGCAGTACTTC,CASSPSGDYRGFEQYF
TRBD2,TRBJ2-2,TRBV11-2,NA,TGTGCCAGCAGCTCGCGGGGGGCCTCGAACACCGGGGAGCTGTTTTTT,CASSSRGASNTGELFF
NA,TRBJ1-6,TRBV7-2,NA,TGTGCCAGCAGCTTAGGCAGGCTCTATAATTCACCCCTCCACTTT,CASSLGRLYNSPLHF
NA,TRBJ2-1,TRBV24-1,NA,TGTGCCACCAGTCTTGGGACTTTTGGTGAGCAGTTCTTC,CATSLGTFGEQFF
TRBD1,TRBJ1-1,TRBV2,NA,TGTGCCAGCAGTGAAGCGCTTAGGGGGCTCACTGAAGCTTTCTTT,CASSEALRGLTEAFF
TRBD1,TRBJ1-6,TRBV6-6,NA,TGTGCCAGCACCGTTACCGGGACAGCTTATAATTCACCCCTCCACTTT,CASTVTGTAYNSPLHF
NA,TRBJ2-1,TRBV2,NA,TGTGCCAGCAGTCCGTCCCAGGCCGTCTCCTACAATGAGCAGTTCTTC,CASSPSQAVSYNEQFF
TRBD2,TRBJ2-5,TRBV11-2,NA,TGTGCCAGCAGCTTTCGGGCGGGAGGCCTCCAAGAGACCCAGTACTTC,CASSFRAGGLQETQYF
NA,TRBJ2-2,TRBV4-1,NA,TGCGCCAGCAGGTCGACTATCTCGAACACCGGGGAGCTGTTTTTT,CASRSTISNTGELFF
TRBD1,TRBJ2-7,TRBV7-6,NA,TGTGCCAGCAGCTTAGGGCCTCCGGGACAGGGACCCTACGAGCAGTACTTC,CASSLGPPGQGPYEQYF
TRBD1,TRBJ1-2,TRBV29-1,NA,TGCAGCGTTGGGGGCCAGTACCGGGACAGGGGAGATGGCTACACCTTC,CSVGGQYRDRGDGYTF
TRBD1,TRBJ1-2,TRBV6-1,NA,TGTGCCAGCAGTGAGGGCCTACAGGGGACCTATGGCTACACCTTC,CASSEGLQGTYGYTF
NA,TRBJ1-4,TRBV5-1,once,TGCGCCAGCAGCCGGCGGCGGGGGGAGGAAGAAAAACTGTTTTTT,CASSRRRGEEEKLFF
TRBD1,TRBJ2-7,TRBV5-4,NA,TGTGCCAGCAGCTCGGGACAGCTTAGAGACGAGCAGTACTTC,CASSSGQLRDEQYF
TRBD2,TRBJ2-3,TRBV27,NA,TGTGCCAGCAGTTTATTCTCGGCGGGGGACACAGATACGCAGTATTTT,CASSLFSAGDTDTQYF
NA,TRBJ2-1,TRBV21-1,NA,TGTGCCAGCAGCGAGACCGGGACAGGGGCCAACAATGAGCAGTTCTTC,CASSETGTGANNEQFF
NA,TRBJ1-1,TRBV25-1,NA,TGTGCCAGCCGCGGCTCCCTAGGTAGTTTGGGGGCTCTCACTGAAGCTTTCTTT,CASRGSLGSLGALTEAFF
NA,TRBJ1-2,TRBV2,few,TGTGCCAGCATCACGTCCGACAGGGGCTACACCTTC,CASITSDRGYTF
NA,TRBJ1-4,TRBV6-2/TRBV6-3,NA,TGTGCCAGCAGTTACTCGAGGGGGAAGCCTTATGAAAAACTGTTTTTT,CASSYSRGKPYEKLFF
TRBD1,TRBJ2-5,TRBV5-1,NA,TGCGCCAGCAGCTTCCGGACAGGGGATGAGGAGACCCAGTACTTC,CASSFRTGDEETQYF
TRBD1,TRBJ1-6,TRBV30,NA,TGTGCCTGGAGGGACAGGCCCACCAGAAATTCACCCCTCCACTTT,CAWRDRPTRNSPLHF
NA,TRBJ1-2,TRBV15,NA,TGTGCCACCAGCAGAAGACCCGGGGGGGGCTATGGCTACACCTTC,CATSRRPGGGYGYTF
NA,TRBJ2-1,TRBV4-1,NA,TGCGCCAGCAGCCAAGATCCAAGTAGTATGTACAATGAGCAGTTCTTC,CASSQDPSSMYNEQFF
NA,TRBJ1-4,TRBV6-1,NA,TGTGCCAGTCGGGACGTTGGGGGGGAAAAACTGTTTTTT,CASRDVGGEKLFF
TRBD2,TRBJ2-1,TRBV29-1,NA,TGCAGCGTTGAAGGGGGACTAGCGGGGGGAGTATACAATGAGCAGTTCTTC,CSVEGGLAGGVYNEQFF
TRBD1,TRBJ1-1,TRBV3-1/TRBV3-2,NA,TGTGCCAGCAGCCAAAGGGACAGAGCTCAAGCTTTCTTT,CASSQRDRAQAFF
TRBD2,TRBJ2-7,TRBV6-5,NA,TGTGCCAGCAGACTAGCGGGGCACTACGAGCAGTACTTC,CASRLAGHYEQYF
NA,TRBJ2-7,TRBV7-9,NA,TGTGCCAGCAGCTCTCTAGGGGGCGAGCAGTACTTC,CASSSLGGEQYF
NA,TRBJ1-3,TRBV3-1/TRBV3-2,NA,TGTGCCAGCAGCCACCTCGACACCATCTCTGGAAACACCATATATTTT,CASSHLDTISGNTIYF
TRBD2,TRBJ2-5,TRBV28,NA,TGTGCCAGCAAGCGGGACGGTGGGGAGACCCAGTACTTC,CASKRDGGETQYF
TRBD1,TRBJ1-2,TRBV6-5,NA,TGTGCCAGCAGCTCGGACAGGGGGCGTCGGTATGGCTACACCTTC,CASSSDRGRRYGYTF
TRBD1,TRBJ2-5,TRBV2,few,TGTGCCAGAAAACAGGGGGCCCAAGAGACCCAGTACTTC,CARKQGAQETQYF
NA,TRBJ2-7,TRBV3-1/TRBV3-2,NA,TGTGCCAGCAGCAGAGGCGGGGAGCAGTACTTC,CASSRGGEQYF
NA,TRBJ1-2,TRBV28,few,TGTGCCAGCAGCACAGGGAATTATGGCTACACCTTC,CASSTGNYGYTF